Below, one T cell receptor (beta chain) is given with its context. Its antigen is not known. The V gene's germline CDR1 is SGHKS and CDR2 YYEKEE (reference sequence). This CDR3 is built from 15 residues. V was pared by 0 bases and J by 0 bases, with 7 bases between. These data come from a study of blood T cells in healthy people across ages. Study details: The template switching approach captured approximately one barcoded beta molecule for every two T cells.

The donors, all healthy, were Caucasians living in Russia, aged about 6 to 100. General study findings and limits: Among T cells, TCR beta diversity per million cells dropped roughly linearly as age rose. Long-lived donors had more naive CD4+ cells and higher diversity than aged donors.

Combining a sample-barcoded 5' primer with a J-beta primer mix, a second PCR ran for roughly 6 to 12 cycles. Using its own MiXCR run on the 5' RACE reads, TCRdb lists one record per CDR3 protein. The table shows some 880,000 distinct CDR3 sequences, with under 40% occurring only once. The clonotype originates from a man between 18 and 29 years old in good health. Sequencing was carried out using blood. The rearrangement joins TRBV5-5 to TRBJ1-5; D gene unclear. The DNA for the CDR3 is TGTGCCAGCAGCTTGGCCGACCATAGCAATCAGCCCCAGCATTTT. This encodes CASSLADHSNQPQHF.